This is a list of T cell receptor beta chains from one sample in a study of blood T cell repertoires in COVID-19. Sequenced by immunoSEQ multiplex PCR; TCRdb stores in-frame clones only, minus some. The sample has 470,000 or so clones; 80% to 90% are singletons. The sequencing input was peripheral blood. Every receptor here comes from a woman aged 25 to 45 with acute or convalescent COVID-19. Both conserved end residues are part of each CDR3. Each record gives: V gene, J gene, CDR3 protein.

>TRBV4-1|TRBJ2-1
CASSQDGTGEGSYNEQFF
>TRBV3-1/TRBV3-2|TRBJ2-7
CASSQAGKNEQYF
>TRBV5-4|TRBJ2-3
CASSPPSTDTQYF
>TRBV7-3|TRBJ2-1
CATGGPYNEQFF
>TRBV18|TRBJ1-1
CASSPPSRGFYTEAFF
>TRBV7-9|TRBJ2-5
CASSLLRGQQETQYF
>TRBV14|TRBJ2-3
CASSRLDSPVDTQYF
>TRBV28|TRBJ1-1
CASSTGGYFQLNTEAFF
>TRBV12-3/TRBV12-4|TRBJ2-2
CASSLFRGEELFF
>TRBV28|TRBJ2-3
CASSRTRTDYTDTQYF
>TRBV4-1|TRBJ1-6
CASSQDWRVGSENSPLHF
>TRBV10-3|TRBJ1-5
CATWGESNQPQHF
>TRBV5-1|TRBJ2-1
CASSLGVRQGADEQFF
>TRBV14|TRBJ1-2
CASSQTGTGVGYTF
>TRBV27|TRBJ2-1
CASSWALGGEQFF
>TRBV7-9|TRBJ2-5
CASSPRDRGGETQYF
>TRBV27|TRBJ1-5
CASSPLGRPQHF
>TRBV9|TRBJ2-5
CASSVGTGLRETQYF
>TRBV19|TRBJ2-3
CASSAWDYAASSTDTQYF
>TRBV10-3|TRBJ1-1
CAISRDNTEAFF
>TRBV5-1|TRBJ2-7
CASSSSYEQYF
>TRBV7-9|TRBJ1-1
CASSGGTGRTEAFF
>TRBV30|TRBJ1-4
CAWSRSNEKLFF
>TRBV10-3|TRBJ2-3
CAISDSGGRDGPQYF
>TRBV29-1|TRBJ1-3
CSVENSSGNTIYF
>TRBV20-1|TRBJ2-3
CSASGPSDRTDTQYF
>TRBV29-1|TRBJ1-6
CSVKSGTYNSPLHF
>TRBV19|TRBJ2-1
CASSKGTSGGMDNEQFF
>TRBV29-1|TRBJ1-2
CSADSPNLMGYTF
>TRBV2|TRBJ2-3
CASRKETGLSTDTQYF
>TRBV19|TRBJ1-3
CASSIRFGVRGRSSGNTIYF
>TRBV6-5|TRBJ1-2
CASSYSPGTGGGYTF
>TRBV5-6|TRBJ1-5
CASSSNQQERGNQPQHF
>TRBV3-1/TRBV3-2|TRBJ1-6
CASSQGGQVKNSPLHF
>TRBV20-1|TRBJ1-1
CSAVSAGEAFF
>TRBV19|TRBJ1-4
CASSSLGQGNEKLFF
>TRBV3-1/TRBV3-2|TRBJ1-1
CASSNDRVQAFF
>TRBV4-2|TRBJ2-7
CASSHERGGSYEQYF
>TRBV5-1|TRBJ1-4
CASSSENRGTNEKLFF
>TRBV13|TRBJ1-2
CASSLLVGAANYGYTF
>TRBV5-1|TRBJ2-7
CASSPDTGAREQYF
>TRBV4-1|TRBJ1-6
CASSQDPRFQASPLHF